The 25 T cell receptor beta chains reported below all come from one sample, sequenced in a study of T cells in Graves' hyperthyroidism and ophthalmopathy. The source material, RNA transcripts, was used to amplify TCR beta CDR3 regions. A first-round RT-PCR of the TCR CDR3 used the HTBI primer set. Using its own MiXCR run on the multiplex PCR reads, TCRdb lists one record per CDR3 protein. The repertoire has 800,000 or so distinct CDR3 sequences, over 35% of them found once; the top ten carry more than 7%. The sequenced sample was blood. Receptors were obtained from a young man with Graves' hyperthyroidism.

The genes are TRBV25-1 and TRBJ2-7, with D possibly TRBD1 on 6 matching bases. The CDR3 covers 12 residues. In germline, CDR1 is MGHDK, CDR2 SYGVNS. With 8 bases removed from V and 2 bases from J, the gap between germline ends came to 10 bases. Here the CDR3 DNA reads TGTGCCAGCGGAGGACAGCCCTACGAGCAGTACTTC. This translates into CASGGQPYEQYF.

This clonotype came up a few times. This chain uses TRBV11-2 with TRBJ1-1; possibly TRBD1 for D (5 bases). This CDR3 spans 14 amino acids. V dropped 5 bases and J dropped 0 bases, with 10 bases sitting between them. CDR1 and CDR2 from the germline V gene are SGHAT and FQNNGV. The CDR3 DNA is TGTGCCAGCAGCGATCGACAGTTGAACACTGAAGCTTTCTTT. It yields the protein CASSDRQLNTEAFF.

The CDR3: CSVWTGREKLFF. The CDR3, as DNA: TGCAGCGTTTGGACGGGAAGGGAAAAACTGTTTTTT. The chain joins TRBV29-1 to TRBJ1-4, with D unresolved. CDR1 and CDR2 from the germline V gene are SQVTM and ANQGSEA. The CDR3 is made up of 12 amino acids. V was shortened by 5 bases and J by 8 bases, with 12 bases between the two germline ends.

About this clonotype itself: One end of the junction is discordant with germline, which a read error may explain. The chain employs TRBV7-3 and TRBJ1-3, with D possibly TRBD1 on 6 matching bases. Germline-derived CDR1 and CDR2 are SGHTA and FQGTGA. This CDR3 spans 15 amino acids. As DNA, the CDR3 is TGTGTCAGCAGCCGGACAGCCTCCTCTGGAAACACCATATATTTT. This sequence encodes CVSSRTASSGNTIYF.

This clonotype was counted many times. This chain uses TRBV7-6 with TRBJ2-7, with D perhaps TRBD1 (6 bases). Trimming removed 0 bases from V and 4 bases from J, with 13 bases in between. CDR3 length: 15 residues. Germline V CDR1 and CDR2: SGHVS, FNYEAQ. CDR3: CASSLAMGARYEQYF. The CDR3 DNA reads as TGTGCCAGCAGCTTAGCGATGGGGGCTAGGTACGAGCAGTACTTC.

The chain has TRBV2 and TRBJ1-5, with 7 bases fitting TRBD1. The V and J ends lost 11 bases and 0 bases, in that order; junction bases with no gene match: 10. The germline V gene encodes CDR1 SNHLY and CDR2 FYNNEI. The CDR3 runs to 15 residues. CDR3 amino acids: CAFRDSVYSNQPQHF. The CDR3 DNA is TGTGCCTTCAGGGACAGCGTTTATAGCAATCAGCCCCAGCATTTT.

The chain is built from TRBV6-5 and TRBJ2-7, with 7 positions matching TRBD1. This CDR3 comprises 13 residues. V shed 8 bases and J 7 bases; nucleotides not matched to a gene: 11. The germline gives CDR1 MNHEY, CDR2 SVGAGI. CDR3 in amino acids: CASSEEGALEQYF. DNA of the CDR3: TGTGCCAGCTCGGAAGAGGGGGCGTTGGAGCAGTACTTC.

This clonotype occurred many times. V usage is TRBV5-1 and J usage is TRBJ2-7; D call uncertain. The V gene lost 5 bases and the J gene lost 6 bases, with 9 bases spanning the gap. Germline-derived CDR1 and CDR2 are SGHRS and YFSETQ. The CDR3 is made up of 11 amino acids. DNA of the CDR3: TGCGCCAGCAGACCGCTAGGCGAGCAGTACTTC. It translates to CASRPLGEQYF.

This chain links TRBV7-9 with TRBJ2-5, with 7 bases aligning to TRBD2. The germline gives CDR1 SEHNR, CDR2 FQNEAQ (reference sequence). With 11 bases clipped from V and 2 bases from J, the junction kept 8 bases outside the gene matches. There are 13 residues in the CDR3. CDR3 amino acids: CAAGEGLQETQYF. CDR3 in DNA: TGTGCCGCCGGGGAGGGCCTACAAGAGACCCAGTACTTC.

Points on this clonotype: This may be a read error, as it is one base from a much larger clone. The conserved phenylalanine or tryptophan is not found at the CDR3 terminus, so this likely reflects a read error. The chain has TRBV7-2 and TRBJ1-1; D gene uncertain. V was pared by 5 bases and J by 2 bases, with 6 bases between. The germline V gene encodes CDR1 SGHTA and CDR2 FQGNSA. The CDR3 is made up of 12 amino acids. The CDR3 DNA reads TGTGCCAGCAGCCGGCCAAACACTGAAGCTTTCCTT. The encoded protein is CASSRPNTEAFL.

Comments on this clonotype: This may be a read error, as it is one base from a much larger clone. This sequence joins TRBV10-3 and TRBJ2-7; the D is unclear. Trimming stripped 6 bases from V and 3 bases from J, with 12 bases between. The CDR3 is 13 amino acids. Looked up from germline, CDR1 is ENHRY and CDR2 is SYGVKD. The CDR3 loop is CAIRFNQDYEQYV. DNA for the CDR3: TGTGCCATCAGATTTAATCAGGACTACGAGCAGTACGTC.

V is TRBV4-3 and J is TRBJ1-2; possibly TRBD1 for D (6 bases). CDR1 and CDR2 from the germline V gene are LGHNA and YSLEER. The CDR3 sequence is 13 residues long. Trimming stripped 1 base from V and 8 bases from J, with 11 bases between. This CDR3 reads CASSQVGAPGYTF. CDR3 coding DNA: TGCGCCAGCAGCCAAGTGGGGGCTCCGGGCTACACCTTC.

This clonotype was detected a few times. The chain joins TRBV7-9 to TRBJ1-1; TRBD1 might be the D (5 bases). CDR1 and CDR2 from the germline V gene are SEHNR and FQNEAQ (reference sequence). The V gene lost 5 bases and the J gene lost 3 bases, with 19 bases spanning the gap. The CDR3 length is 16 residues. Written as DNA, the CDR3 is TGTGCCAGCAGCCAAGAGGCGACCGGGACCGACACTGAAGCTTTCTTT. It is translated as CASSQEATGTDTEAFF.

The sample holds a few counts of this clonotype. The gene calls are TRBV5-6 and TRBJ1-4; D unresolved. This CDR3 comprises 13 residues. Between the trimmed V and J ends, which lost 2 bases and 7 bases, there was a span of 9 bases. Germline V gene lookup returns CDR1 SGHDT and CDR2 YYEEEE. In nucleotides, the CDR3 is TGTGCCAGCAGCTTCGAAGAGGGTGAAAAACTGTTTTTT. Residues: CASSFEEGEKLFF. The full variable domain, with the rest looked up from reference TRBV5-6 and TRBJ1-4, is DAGVTQSPTHLIKTRGQQVTLRCSPKSGHDTVSWYQQALGQGPQFIFQYYEEEERQRGNFPDRFSGHQFPNYSSELNVNALLLGDSALYLCASSFEEGEKLFFGSGTQLSVL.

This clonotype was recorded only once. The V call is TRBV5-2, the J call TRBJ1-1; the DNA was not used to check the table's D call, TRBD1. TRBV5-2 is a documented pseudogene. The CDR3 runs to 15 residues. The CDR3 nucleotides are TGTGCCAGCAACTTTGACAGGGGTACATCAGCTGAAGCTTTCTTT. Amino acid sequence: CASNFDRGTSAEAFF.

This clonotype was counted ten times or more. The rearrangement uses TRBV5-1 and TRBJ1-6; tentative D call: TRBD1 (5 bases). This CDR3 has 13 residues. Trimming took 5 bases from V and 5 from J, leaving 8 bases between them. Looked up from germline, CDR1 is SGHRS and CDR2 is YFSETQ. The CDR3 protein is CASRGGDNSPLHF. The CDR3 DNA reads TGCGCCAGCAGAGGAGGGGATAATTCACCCCTCCACTTT.

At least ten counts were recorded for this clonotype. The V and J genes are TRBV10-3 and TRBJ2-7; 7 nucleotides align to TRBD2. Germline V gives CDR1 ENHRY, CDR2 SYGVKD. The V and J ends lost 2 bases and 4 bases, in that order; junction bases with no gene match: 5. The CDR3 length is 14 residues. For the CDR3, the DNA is TGTGCCATCAGTGAGCTAGCGGAGCTATACGAGCAGTACTTC. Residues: CAISELAELYEQYF.

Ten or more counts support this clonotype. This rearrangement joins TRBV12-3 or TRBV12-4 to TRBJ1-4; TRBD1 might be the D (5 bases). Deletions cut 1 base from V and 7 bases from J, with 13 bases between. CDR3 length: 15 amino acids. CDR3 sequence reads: CASSLGEQEIEKLFF. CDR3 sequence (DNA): TGTGCCAGCAGTTTAGGAGAACAGGAAATTGAAAAACTGTTTTTT.

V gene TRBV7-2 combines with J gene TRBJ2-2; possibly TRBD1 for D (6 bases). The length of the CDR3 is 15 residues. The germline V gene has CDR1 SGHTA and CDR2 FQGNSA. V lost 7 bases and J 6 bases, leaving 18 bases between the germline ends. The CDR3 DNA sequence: TGTGCCAGCATCCTCCTGACAGGAAGGGCCGGGGAGCTGTTTTTT. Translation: CASILLTGRAGELFF. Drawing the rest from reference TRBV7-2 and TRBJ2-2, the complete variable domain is GAGVSQSPSNKVTEKGKDVELRCDPISGHTALYWYRQSLGQGLEFLIYFQGNSAPDKSGLPSDRFSAERTGGSVSTLTIQRTQQEDSAVYLCASILLTGRAGELFFGEGSRLTVL.

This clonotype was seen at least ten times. The CDR3 sequence is CASSLTSETQYF. The CDR3 bases are TGTGCCAGCAGCTTAACTTCGGAGACCCAGTACTTC. J is TRBJ2-5 and V is TRBV7-2; no reliable D call. CDR3 length: 12 residues. Germline loops: CDR1 SGHTA, CDR2 FQGNSA. Trimming removed 2 bases at V and 5 bases at J, with 6 bases between.

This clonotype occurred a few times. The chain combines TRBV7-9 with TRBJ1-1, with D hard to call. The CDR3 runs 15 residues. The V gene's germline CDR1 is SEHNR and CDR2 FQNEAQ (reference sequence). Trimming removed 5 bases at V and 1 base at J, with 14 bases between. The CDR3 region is CASSPKEGRNTEAFF. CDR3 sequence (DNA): TGTGCCAGCAGCCCCAAGGAGGGAAGGAACACTGAAGCTTTCTTT. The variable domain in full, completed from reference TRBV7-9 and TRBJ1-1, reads DTGVSQNPRHKITKRGQNVTFRCDPISEHNRLYWYRQTLGQGPEFLTYFQNEAQLEKSRLLSDRFSAERPKGSFSTLEIQRTEQGDSAMYLCASSPKEGRNTEAFFGQGTRLTVV.

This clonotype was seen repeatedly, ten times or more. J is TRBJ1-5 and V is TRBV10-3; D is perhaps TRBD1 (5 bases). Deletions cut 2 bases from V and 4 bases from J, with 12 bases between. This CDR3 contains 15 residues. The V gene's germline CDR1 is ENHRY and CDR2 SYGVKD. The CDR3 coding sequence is TGTGCCATCAGTGAGGGGACGGTCACGAATCAGCCCCAGCATTTT. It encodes CAISEGTVTNQPQHF.

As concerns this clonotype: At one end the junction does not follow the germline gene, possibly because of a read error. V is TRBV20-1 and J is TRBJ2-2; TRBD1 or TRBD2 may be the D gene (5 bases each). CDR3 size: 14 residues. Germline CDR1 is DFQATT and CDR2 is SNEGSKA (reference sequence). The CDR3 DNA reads TGCAGTGCTGATGACAGAACGAACACCGGGGAGCTGCTTTTT. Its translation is CSADDRTNTGELLF.

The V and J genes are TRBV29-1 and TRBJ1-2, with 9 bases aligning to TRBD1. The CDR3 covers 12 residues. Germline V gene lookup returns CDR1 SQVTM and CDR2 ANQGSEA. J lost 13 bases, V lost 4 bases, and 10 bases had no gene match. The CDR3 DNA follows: TGCAGCGTTGCCCCTTACCGGGACAGGGCCACCTTC. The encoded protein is CSVAPYRDRATF.

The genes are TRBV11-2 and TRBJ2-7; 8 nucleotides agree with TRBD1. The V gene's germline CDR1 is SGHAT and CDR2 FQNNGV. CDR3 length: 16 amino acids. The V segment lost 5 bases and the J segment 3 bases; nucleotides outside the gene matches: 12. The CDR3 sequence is CASSKVRGRVFYEQYF. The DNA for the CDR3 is TGTGCCAGCAGCAAAGTCAGGGGGCGGGTTTTCTACGAGCAGTACTTC. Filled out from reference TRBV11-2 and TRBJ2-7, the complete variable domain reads EAGVAQSPRYKIIEKRQSVAFWCNPISGHATLYWYQQILGQGPKLLIQFQNNGVVDDSQLPKDRFSAERLKGVDSTLKIQPAKLEDSAVYLCASSKVRGRVFYEQYFGPGTRLTVT.